This TCR beta chain was sequenced in a study of blood T cell repertoires in COVID-19. The wider study: Spain, Italy and the United States supplied samples that represented acute and convalescent COVID-19. Nucleic acid was either cDNA or gDNA, and it came from T cells, B-cell-depleted T cells, or PBMCs.

As originally analysed: Estimated nucleated cell counts came from reference gene primer amplification. Profiled with immunoSEQ multiplex PCR; TCRdb holds only in-frame clones, not every one. Clone size and V and J calls were adopted from that table, with D and trimming inferred from the DNA. The table records 200,000 or so clones, 82% of them present only once. The germline CDR1 and CDR2 sequences are ENHRY and SYGVKD. The CDR3 is 15 amino acids. Trimming at V came to 2 bases and at J to 8 bases, leaving 8 bases not matched to a gene. The TCR sequence derives from a human donor with acute or convalescent COVID-19. The donor label of this sample is uncertain. The gene calls are TRBV10-3 and TRBJ1-1, with 10 positions matching TRBD1. The sequenced material came from peripheral blood. The CDR3 spells CAISERQGANPEAFF. In DNA form, the CDR3 reads TGTGCCATCAGTGAGAGACAGGGGGCAAATCCCGAAGCTTTCTTT.